The present T cell receptor (beta chain) was sequenced within a study of Ad26.COV2.S vaccination and SARS-CoV-2 variants (dated by TCRdb to the early 2020s). Regarding the complete study: Donors in the vaccine arm were drawn from COV1001, a phase I-IIa trial of Ad26.COV2.S in healthy adults that was multicentre, randomized, double-blind and placebo-controlled. Blinding of investigators to trial group allocation was maintained during experiments and outcome assessment. The TCR-sequenced set comprised around 32 samples: some 20 Ad26.COV2.S vaccine recipients, 5 placebo recipients and 8 SARS-CoV-2 convalescent individuals. Trial participants were randomized into five groups of five, in which low-dose or high-dose Ad26.COV2.S was given once or twice, or placebo was given on both occasions. TCRbeta repertoire sequencing was used to assess the specificity and breadth of SARS-CoV-2-reactive T cell receptors after Ad26.COV2.S vaccination. Ad26.COV2.S was administered intramuscularly at 5 x 10^10 or 1 x 10^11 viral particles, either as a single shot or as two shots given 56 days apart.

General findings and caveats noted by the study authors: According to the authors, total T cell responses may have been underestimated by the TCR breadth and depth analyses. Substantial breadth of spike-specific CD8+ and CD4+ T cell responses was reported after vaccination. Higher spike-specific TCR breadth was observed in Ad26.COV2.S recipients than in placebo recipients (P = 0.0014). The study lacked the statistical power to compare responses across vaccine doses or regimens. Comparable non-spike TCR breadth was observed between vaccine and placebo recipients, consistent with only spike being contained in the vaccine.

The immunoSEQ Assay was the method used to sequence TCRbeta CDR3 regions. After extraction, genomic DNA underwent amplification by bias-controlled multiplex PCR, followed by high-throughput sequencing. The paper's data handling went like this. To quantify the absolute abundance of each unique TCRbeta CDR3 region, sequences were collapsed and filtered. T cell fraction was estimated by normalizing TCRbeta template counts to usable DNA, with usable DNA measured through amplification of reference genes found in all nucleated cells. Repertoire TCRs were annotated as SARS-CoV-2-specific when V gene, CDR3 amino acid sequence and J gene were exactly matched to a known reactive TCR set. The reference SARS-CoV-2 TCR set was derived from MIRA and filtered for enrichment in COVID-19-positive ImmuneCODE repertoires, a step that removed public or cross-reactive TCRs. Based on the MIRA antigens, annotated TCRs were further analysed at the level of specific ORF or position within ORF. Breadth was defined as annotated unique rearrangements over total unique productive rearrangements; depth was the summed frequency of those rearrangements. Two-sided Wilcoxon rank-sum tests were applied when comparing TCR breadth between groups. The table was pulled from immuneACCESS by TCRdb, which kept in-frame rearrangements only. Such tables lose some clones; where checked, under half of the loss comes from unresolved V genes, and the rest has no known cause. That table gives V, J and clone size, and the DNA gave D and trimming. This sample gives about 380,000 clones in total; around 82% of them show up just once. The top ten hold around 7% of the sample.

The meaning of the sample's treatment or condition label: roughly 18 received Ad26.COV2.S at low or high dose, single or two shots; several received placebo; per-sample allocation not given. Repertoires of vaccine and placebo recipients were sequenced from samples collected on day 63 after the first injection. In Cohort 1b, some 25 adults aged 18-55 years were enrolled at a single site in Boston, USA, between 29 July and 7 August 2020. Ad26.COV2.S consisted of a replication-incompetent adenovirus type 26 vector by which a prefusion-stabilized SARS-CoV-2 spike protein from the original Wuhan strain was expressed. To note about this clone: Which antigen it targets is not known. No per-base quality is available; no much larger clone lies one base away.

Sequenced here: peripheral blood, sampled in a trial of Ad26.COV2.S vaccine versus placebo. The sequence came from a person between 18 and 65 years old who received the Ad26.COV2.S COVID-19 vaccine or a placebo.

The sequenced DNA: TGCAGCGCCAGGACGGAGAACACTGAAGCTTTCTTT. It translates as CSARTENTEAFF. Here the chain combines TRBV29-1 and TRBJ1-1; the D gene remains uncertain. Deletion took 7 bases off V and 1 base off J, with a span of 10 bases between the germline ends. Via the germline V gene, CDR1 is SQVTM and CDR2 ANQGSEA. From its cysteine to its phenylalanine, the CDR3 spans 12 amino acids. CDR3 DNA is the only sequence kept; it has 36 bases, read in frame from the first base.